Given below is one T cell receptor (beta chain) in context. The antigen is not known. This CDR3 has 15 residues. J gave up 1 base and V 0 bases, and 1 base lay outside the gene matches. CDR1 is SGHRS, CDR2 YFSETQ, per germline. This sample stems from a study of T-cell memory formation after mild COVID-19. General observations from the study: The study found contracting CD4+ clones mainly in CM and EM and contracting CD8+ clones in EMRA.

TCRdb analysed the 5' RACE reads with MiXCR anew, one entry per CDR3 protein. Of 15,000 to 20,000 distinct CDR3 sequences listed, around 25% were seen once; the top ten hold 50% to 60%. This chain connects TRBV5-1 to TRBJ2-1; 7 bases are shared with TRBD2. The sample was PBMCs or a T cell subset sorted from them (not recorded which). The source of this sequence is a man between 18 and 29 years old who had mild COVID-19 (a few samples of this study predate the infection). Cell type and time point are not known. DNA for the CDR3: TGCGCCAGCAGCTTGGAAGCGGGGTCCTACAATGAGCAGTTCTTC. Translation: CASSLEAGSYNEQFF.